The 31 T cell receptor beta chains below were found in one sample sequenced in a study of blood T cell repertoires in COVID-19. The table came from immunoSEQ multiplex PCR; TCRdb's copy has only in-frame clones and leaves some out. The sample lists around 140,000 clones, roughly 89% occurring once. Material: peripheral blood. The receptors here all came from a man aged 60 to 69 with COVID-19, enrolled during active disease.

The J gene is TRBJ1-1, the V gene TRBV19, with D unclear. CDR1 and CDR2 from the germline V gene are LNHDA and SQIVND (reference sequence). V was cut by 5 bases and J by 1 base, with 14 bases left in between. The CDR3 has 15 residues. The CDR3 DNA reads TGTGCCAGTAGTCCCCACCCGACATCGAACACTGAAGCTTTCTTT. Its protein is CASSPHPTSNTEAFF.

The chain couples TRBV19 to TRBJ1-1; TRBD1 is a possible D gene (6 bases). The length of the CDR3 is 21 residues. V shed 1 base and J shed 1 base, with 28 bases lying between them. Germline CDR1 LNHDA, CDR2 SQIVND (reference sequence). CDR3 loop: CASSIVVLGGRNGRTNTEAFF. DNA of the CDR3: TGTGCCAGTAGTATAGTAGTCTTGGGGGGGCGCAACGGTCGAACGAACACTGAAGCTTTCTTT.

The rearrangement links TRBV20-1 to TRBJ1-4; D not resolved. Deletions cut 3 bases from V and 8 bases from J, with 7 bases between. Germline V CDR1 and CDR2: DFQATT, SNEGSKA (reference sequence). The CDR3 contains 11 residues. The CDR3 DNA follows: TGCAGTGCTAGCAGCGGCGAAAAACTGTTTTTT. Translating it yields CSASSGEKLFF.

The chain is built from TRBV19 and TRBJ1-4; no clear D gene. CDR1 and CDR2 (germline): LNHDA, SQIVND (reference sequence). Trimming pared 7 bases from V and 0 bases from J, leaving 12 bases between. The CDR3 has 15 amino acids. CDR3: CASTDGVATNEKLFF. The CDR3 nucleotides read TGTGCCAGTACCGACGGAGTTGCAACTAATGAAAAACTGTTTTTT.

The chain carries TRBV7-8 and TRBJ2-3; 10 nucleotides line up with TRBD2. Germline V gene sequence: CDR1 SGHVS, CDR2 FQNEAQ. J gave up 2 bases and V 5 bases, and 7 bases lay outside the gene matches. The CDR3 has 16 amino acids. The DNA for the CDR3 is TGTGCCAGCAGCCGGACTAGCGGACCAGTCACAGATACGCAGTATTTT. This encodes CASSRTSGPVTDTQYF.

V gene TRBV2 combines with J gene TRBJ2-7; D is unclear. Germline values: CDR1 SNHLY, CDR2 FYNNEI. The germline V and J ends were trimmed by 5 bases and 4 bases, with 18 bases remaining between them. This CDR3 spans 15 amino acids. This CDR3 is CASSPPGLFGYEQYF. The CDR3 coding sequence is TGTGCCAGCAGTCCCCCTGGGCTATTTGGGTACGAGCAGTACTTC.

The V gene is TRBV19, the J gene TRBJ2-1, with 11 bases matching TRBD2. J gave up 0 bases and V 4 bases, and 5 bases lay outside the gene matches. CDR3 size: 17 residues. Germline CDR1 and CDR2: LNHDA and SQIVND (reference sequence). The CDR3 loop reads CASSRTSGQSSYNEQFF. CDR3 sequence (DNA): TGTGCCAGTAGTAGGACTAGCGGGCAAAGCTCCTACAATGAGCAGTTCTTC.

The chain couples TRBV10-2 to TRBJ1-2; D unclear. Trimming took off 6 bases at V and 5 bases at J, with 16 bases between the two ends. The germline V gene has CDR1 WSHSY and CDR2 SAAADI. The CDR3 runs 14 residues. The CDR3 coding sequence is TGCGCCAGCAGCAACGCCGGAGTTGGGTATGGCTACACCTTC. This translates into CASSNAGVGYGYTF.

The genes are TRBV6-5 and TRBJ1-4, with TRBD1 matching 8 bases. CDR1 and CDR2 from the germline V gene are MNHEY and SVGAGI. This CDR3 region has 14 residues. J gave up 8 bases and V 4 bases, and 6 bases lay outside the gene matches. The chain's CDR3 is CASSSTGDGEKLFF. The DNA of the CDR3 is TGTGCCAGCAGTTCGACAGGGGATGGAGAAAAACTGTTTTTT.

On this clone: Other DNA sequences of this sample code for an identical CDR3. J is TRBJ1-5 and V is TRBV12-3 or TRBV12-4; maybe TRBD1 (5 bases). With 2 bases removed from V and 7 bases from J, the gap between germline ends came to 9 bases. This CDR3 is 13 amino acids long. CDR3 protein: CASSLRGQQPQHF. CDR3 in DNA: TGTGCCAGCAGTTTAAGGGGTCAGCAGCCCCAGCATTTT.

This clone has a handful of counts. The chain links TRBV5-4 to TRBJ1-1; a possible D gene is TRBD1 (5 bases). V lost 2 bases and J 1 base, leaving 6 bases between the germline ends. The CDR3 totals 13 residues. Germline CDR1 and CDR2: SGHNT and YYREEE (reference sequence). The CDR3: CASSFGQNTEAFF. The CDR3 nucleotides are TGTGCCAGCAGCTTCGGACAGAACACTGAAGCTTTCTTT.

The CDR3 sequence: CASSRQGGEKLFF. The CDR3 nucleotides are TGCGCCAGCAGCCGACAGGGTGGTGAAAAACTGTTTTTT. The gene calls are TRBV5-1 and TRBJ1-4, with 7 bases aligning to TRBD1. The V and J ends lost 4 bases and 7 bases, in that order; junction bases with no gene match: 4. Germline lookup yields CDR1 SGHRS and CDR2 YFSETQ. The CDR3 has 13 residues.

The V gene is TRBV15, the J gene TRBJ1-2; D not resolved. The CDR3 has 14 amino acids. CDR1 is LNHNV, CDR2 YYDKDF, per germline (reference sequence). Trimming shortened V by 6 bases and J by 1 base, and 12 bases separated the two germline ends. The CDR3 region has the DNA TGTGCCACCAGAAGCGGACGGAATAACTATGGCTACACCTTC. Translating it yields CATRSGRNNYGYTF.

The chain employs TRBV7-3 and TRBJ1-3; D remains unclear. The ends were cut back, 2 bases at V and 0 bases at J, with 14 bases in the middle. The germline gives CDR1 SGHTA, CDR2 FQGTGA. CDR3 length equals 17 residues. DNA for the CDR3: TGTGCCAGCAGCTTAGGTCCCGCGCGGGACTCTGGAAACACCATATATTTT. It specifies CASSLGPARDSGNTIYF.

This clone showed up just once. J is TRBJ2-7 and V is TRBV7-9; 9 bases agree with TRBD2. The ends lost 5 bases at V and 5 bases at J; junction bases unmatched: 10. Looked up from germline, CDR1 is SEHNR and CDR2 is FQNEAQ (reference sequence). The CDR3 has 15 residues. CDR3 in DNA: TGTGCCAGCAGCCCGAGAGGGACTAGCTTAGACGAGCAGTACTTC. It is translated as CASSPRGTSLDEQYF.

The J gene is TRBJ2-5, the V gene TRBV28; no clear D gene. The CDR3 extends over 12 amino acids. Per germline, CDR1 MDHEN and CDR2 SYDVKM. V lost 6 bases and J 2 bases, leaving 7 bases between the germline ends. As DNA, the CDR3 is TGTGCCAGCAGCCAACTTCAAGAGACCCAGTACTTC. Protein sequence: CASSQLQETQYF. The full variable domain, rest sourced from reference TRBV28 and TRBJ2-5, is DVKVTQSSRYLVKRTGEKVFLECVQDMDHENMFWYRQDPGLGLRLIYFSYDVKMKEKGDIPEGYSVSREKKERFSLILESASTNQTSMYLCASSQLQETQYFGPGTRLLVL.

This chain joins TRBV7-2 and TRBJ1-4; TRBD1 might be the D (5 bases). Deletions cut 5 bases from V and 0 bases from J, with 10 bases between. There are 15 residues in the CDR3. Per the germline V gene, CDR1 is SGHTA and CDR2 is FQGNSA. The CDR3 region is CASSPRVATNEKLFF. The CDR3 bases are TGTGCCAGCAGCCCCAGGGTTGCAACTAATGAAAAACTGTTTTTT.

The chain combines TRBV11-2 with TRBJ2-3, with D possibly matching TRBD2 (7 bases). V lost 4 bases, J lost 0 bases, and 11 bases lay in between. Per germline, CDR1 SGHAT and CDR2 FQNNGV. The CDR3 extends over 15 amino acids. This CDR3 is CASSWGGASTDTQYF. The CDR3 region has the DNA TGTGCCAGCAGCTGGGGGGGGGCTAGCACAGATACGCAGTATTTT.

J is TRBJ1-2 and V is TRBV30, with D unresolved. Germline V gene sequence: CDR1 GTSNPN, CDR2 SVGIG (reference sequence). Trimming left V 4 bases short and J 0 bases short, with 3 bases between. CDR3 length equals 11 residues. Written as DNA, the CDR3 is TGTGCCTGGACAGCTAACTATGGCTACACCTTC. Its translation is CAWTANYGYTF. The full variable domain, in which reference TRBV30 and TRBJ1-2 provide the parts outside the CDR3, is SQTIHQWPATLVQPVGSPLSLECTVEGTSNPNLYWYRQAAGRGLQLLFYSVGIGQISSEVPQNLSASRPQDRQFILSSKKLLLSDSGFYLCAWTANYGYTFGSGTRLTVV.

The chain combines TRBV27 with TRBJ2-1; 9 positions agree with TRBD1. This CDR3 contains 13 residues. The J segment lost 5 bases and the V segment lost 8 bases, leaving 4 bases of the junction unmatched. Germline V gives CDR1 MNHEY, CDR2 SMNVEV (reference sequence). CDR3 residues: CASHRTGDNEQFF. The CDR3 DNA follows: TGTGCCAGCCACCGGACAGGGGACAATGAGCAGTTCTTC.

This chain connects TRBV28 to TRBJ1-4; D ambiguous. The germline V gene has CDR1 MDHEN and CDR2 SYDVKM. Trimming removed 8 bases at V and 0 bases at J, with 7 bases between. This CDR3 has 13 amino acids. The CDR3: CASLPATNEKLFF. In DNA form, the CDR3 reads TGTGCCAGCCTCCCTGCAACTAATGAAAAACTGTTTTTT.

This rearrangement joins TRBV7-2 to TRBJ1-6; weak D call: TRBD1 (5 bases). There are 17 residues in the CDR3. Deletions cut 7 bases from V and 0 bases from J, with 16 bases between. Germline assignment: CDR1 SGHTA and CDR2 FQGNSA. DNA for the CDR3: TGTGCCAGCATCTTGGGGGGTCCGAGCTCCTATAATTCACCCCTCCACTTT. Protein: CASILGGPSSYNSPLHF.

This clone was recorded a few times. The V gene is TRBV10-2, the J gene TRBJ1-2; 7 nucleotides agree with TRBD1. This CDR3 has 14 residues. The germline CDR1 and CDR2 sequences are WSHSY and SAAADI. Germline trimming cut 10 bases from V and 7 bases from J; bases unmatched to any gene: 15. CDR3 loop: CATGTGEVYGGYTF. The DNA of the CDR3 is TGCGCCACCGGTACAGGGGAAGTATACGGTGGCTACACCTTC.

The genes are TRBV19 and TRBJ1-5; TRBD1 might be the D (6 bases). The V and J ends lost 10 bases and 2 bases respectively, with 15 bases between them. The CDR3 is 14 amino acids. Germline CDR1 and CDR2: LNHDA and SQIVND (reference sequence). CDR3 sequence (DNA): TGTGCCACTCAGAGGGGGATTGGCAATCAGCCCCAGCATTTT. Protein: CATQRGIGNQPQHF.

The chain joins TRBV27 to TRBJ2-7, with 10 bases matching TRBD1. Losses at the gene ends were 5 bases for V and 5 bases for J; bases not matched to a gene: 9. This CDR3 spans 15 amino acids. Germline V lookup: CDR1 MNHEY, CDR2 SMNVEV (reference sequence). DNA of the CDR3: TGTGCCAGCAGTACGCGACAGGGGGCTTTAAACGAGCAGTACTTC. It is translated as CASSTRQGALNEQYF.

This chain links TRBV19 with TRBJ1-4; 7 positions match TRBD1. The V and J ends lost 7 bases and 5 bases, in that order; junction bases with no gene match: 7. In germline, CDR1 is LNHDA, CDR2 SQIVND (reference sequence). The CDR3 runs to 14 residues. This chain's CDR3 is CASTQQGGNEKLFF. The CDR3 DNA follows: TGTGCCAGTACCCAACAAGGGGGCAATGAAAAACTGTTTTTT.

The chain has TRBV11-3 and TRBJ2-3; TRBD2 matches at 8 bases. The CDR3 runs 16 residues. With V trimmed by 5 bases and J by 6 bases, 13 bases remained unmatched. CDR1 is SGHNT and CDR2 is YENEEA in the germline V gene. CDR3 residues: CASSGGRGALRDTQYF. The CDR3 DNA sequence: TGTGCCAGCAGCGGCGGGCGGGGGGCCCTCCGGGATACGCAGTATTTT.

The chain is built from TRBV24-1 and TRBJ1-5; tentatively, D is TRBD1 (6 bases). This CDR3 has 16 amino acids. CDR1 is KGHDR and CDR2 is SFDVKD in the germline V gene. Trimming took 4 bases from V and 3 from J, leaving 15 bases between them. CDR3 nucleotide sequence: TGTGCCACCAGTGACCACAGGGTCGGTGACAATCAGCCCCAGCATTTT. This encodes CATSDHRVGDNQPQHF.

This clone was counted only a few times. CDR3: CASSPGYQGGYGYTF. The CDR3 nucleotides read TGTGCCAGCTCACCCGGTTATCAGGGAGGCTATGGCTACACCTTC. The rearrangement links TRBV18 to TRBJ1-2, with D possibly matching TRBD1 (5 bases). Trimming took 3 bases from V and 4 from J, leaving 15 bases between them. The CDR3 runs to 15 residues. Germline V lookup: CDR1 KGHSH, CDR2 LQKENI.

The chain is built from TRBV7-2 and TRBJ2-3; 9 bases align to TRBD1. CDR1 is SGHTA and CDR2 is FQGNSA in the germline V gene. J was trimmed by 3 bases and V by 3 bases; bases with no gene match: 7. There are 16 residues in the CDR3. CDR3 region: CASSLSPGTGTDTQYF. The CDR3 DNA follows: TGTGCCAGCAGCTTGTCTCCCGGGACAGGGACAGATACGCAGTATTTT. The complete variable domain, with remaining parts taken from reference TRBV7-2 and TRBJ2-3, reads GAGVSQSPSNKVTEKGKDVELRCDPISGHTALYWYRQSLGQGLEFLIYFQGNSAPDKSGLPSDRFSAERTGGSVSTLTIQRTQQEDSAVYLCASSLSPGTGTDTQYFGPGTRLTVL.

This chain joins TRBV5-5 and TRBJ1-2, with 8 nucleotides matching TRBD1. With V trimmed by 0 bases and J by 3 bases, 10 bases remained unmatched. The CDR3 sequence is 17 residues long. The germline V gene has CDR1 SGHKS and CDR2 YYEKEE (reference sequence). The CDR3 spells CASSLAPTGEYDYGYTF. The CDR3 bases are TGTGCCAGCAGCTTGGCCCCGACAGGGGAATATGACTATGGCTACACCTTC.